This T cell receptor (beta chain) originates from a study of cytomegalovirus exposure and HLA in healthy donors. Study-level findings and limits: Rarity marked most TCR sequences, yet some public TCRs occurred in many donors. In vitro checks showed that three CMV-associated chains really do target CMV antigens.

About this clone itself: Its antigen remains unidentified.

The PCR used 60 Vbeta and 13 Jbeta primers. Repertoires were generated with immunoSEQ multiplex PCR, while TCRdb's copy carries only in-frame clones and drops some. The sample has a few hundred thousand clones, over 75% seen once. The material sequenced was PBMCs. The TCR comes from a man younger than 35 in good health and CMV-seronegative.

In DNA, the CDR3 is TGTGCCAGCAGCCTCCTAGCAGAGTACTCCTACGAGCAGTACTTC. Protein: CASSLLAEYSYEQYF. This sequence joins TRBV7-2 and TRBJ2-7; tentatively, D is TRBD2 (5 bases). V was clipped by 5 bases and J by 0 bases, with 14 bases between them. In germline, CDR1 is SGHTA, CDR2 FQGNSA. This CDR3 contains 15 residues.